The next 4 T cell receptor beta chains were all read from a single sample in a study of blood T cell repertoires in COVID-19. Profiled with immunoSEQ multiplex PCR; TCRdb holds only in-frame clones, not every one. This table holds roughly 200,000 clones, roughly 90% found once. Specimen: peripheral blood. These receptors all come from a man between 18 and 29 years old with active or convalescent COVID-19.

The chain carries TRBV7-2 and TRBJ2-3, with 9 bases that match TRBD1. This CDR3 comprises 16 residues. V lost 7 bases and J lost 4; bases outside the gene matches: 12. Germline lookup yields CDR1 SGHTA and CDR2 FQGNSA. The CDR3 region is CASTDRGGEVADTQYF. The CDR3 DNA reads as TGTGCCAGCACCGACAGGGGGGGAGAAGTGGCAGATACGCAGTATTTT.

As DNA, the CDR3 is TGTGCCAGCAGCCCGGGGGTGGACACTGAAGCTTTCTTT. This gives the protein CASSPGVDTEAFF. The rearrangement links TRBV5-4 to TRBJ1-1; TRBD1 might be the D (5 bases). The CDR3 runs 13 residues. Germline V lookup: CDR1 SGHNT, CDR2 YYREEE (reference sequence). The V end lost 4 bases, the J end lost 3 bases, and 10 bases lay between the germline ends.

The CDR3 nucleotides are TGTGCCAGCAGCCAAGTTCCAGGGAAGGTGTCCGGGGCCAACGTCCTGACTTTC. It encodes CASSQVPGKVSGANVLTF. The rearrangement uses TRBV3-1 (or the pseudogene TRBV3-2) and TRBJ2-6; a possible D gene is TRBD1 (5 bases). The CDR3 loop spans 18 amino acids. Germline assignment: CDR1 LGHDT and CDR2 YNNKEL (reference sequence). V gave up 1 base and J gave up 4 bases, with 17 bases separating them.

This sequence joins TRBV30 and TRBJ1-1; no clear D gene. The V and J ends lost 0 bases and 4 bases respectively, with 9 bases between them. The CDR3 extends over 13 amino acids. Germline V CDR1 and CDR2: GTSNPN, SVGIG (reference sequence). The CDR3 loop reads CAWSVITATEAFF. The CDR3 DNA is TGTGCCTGGAGTGTAATCACAGCCACTGAAGCTTTCTTT.